This T cell receptor (beta chain) derives from a study of identical twins. TCRdb re-derived calls from the 5' RACE reads in MiXCR, one entry per CDR3 protein. In the table there are under 1 million distinct CDR3 sequences, 12% of which are singletons. These data were likewise used in another study, on yellow fever vaccine responses in identical twins.

Sample: PBMCs. This TCR derives from a woman under 30 in good health.

CDR3 DNA sequence: TGTGCCAGCACCAAGACAGCCCCTATCTACGAGCAGTACTTC. It encodes CASTKTAPIYEQYF. The chain combines TRBV11-2 with TRBJ2-7; D might be TRBD1 (5 bases). Trimming removed 7 bases at V and 3 bases at J, with 16 bases between. Germline V gene sequence: CDR1 SGHAT, CDR2 FQNNGV. This CDR3 region has 14 residues.